Listed below are T cell receptor beta chains from one sample, sequenced in a study of blood T cell repertoires in COVID-19. The data were produced by immunoSEQ multiplex PCR, yet TCRdb's version contains in-frame clones alone and is incomplete. The table includes 42,000 or so clones, 92% detected once. The specimen sequenced was peripheral blood. The source is a man aged 50-60 years with active COVID-19. Each CDR3 is given with its conserved first and last residue. D genes are given only for firm matches. Size tells how often a clone was seen (once, few, many) or the class of an expanded clone, and some rows leave it out.

v_call	j_call	d_call	clone_size	cdr3_aa	cdr3_nt
TRBV28	TRBJ2-1	TRBD2	.	CASSFHPSGSYNEQFF	TGTGCCAGCAGTTTTCATCCTAGCGGATCTTACAATGAGCAGTTCTTC
TRBV19	TRBJ2-5	TRBD1	.	CASNDRGHQETQYF	TGTGCCAGTAATGACAGGGGGCACCAAGAGACCCAGTACTTC
TRBV29-1	TRBJ1-5	TRBD1	.	CSVRTGGSGDQPQHF	TGCAGCGTGCGGACAGGGGGCAGTGGCGATCAGCCCCAGCATTTT
TRBV2	TRBJ2-3	.	.	CAISGSLEADTQYF	TGTGCCATTTCAGGCTCGTTGGAGGCAGATACGCAGTATTTT
TRBV28	TRBJ1-2	TRBD1	.	CASNEQGRDEGYTF	TGTGCCAGTAACGAACAGGGGCGCGATGAGGGCTACACCTTC
TRBV25-1	TRBJ2-5	.	.	CASKDPGETQYF	TGTGCCAGCAAGGATCCCGGGGAGACCCAGTACTTC
TRBV6-6	TRBJ1-4	TRBD1	.	CASSRRDRVGVTNEKLFF	TGTGCCAGCAGTCGCCGGGACAGGGTGGGAGTGACTAATGAAAAACTGTTTTTT
TRBV29-1	TRBJ2-7	TRBD2	once	CSVRGGSSYEQYF	TGCAGCGTGCGGGGCGGGAGCTCCTACGAGCAGTACTTC
TRBV28	TRBJ1-5	TRBD1	few	CASSFGTGGPGQPQHF	TGTGCCAGCAGTTTCGGGACAGGGGGGCCAGGACAGCCCCAGCATTTT
TRBV5-4	TRBJ2-1	TRBD2	.	CASSLRLAGVNEQFF	TGTGCCAGCAGCTTACGACTAGCGGGGGTCAATGAGCAGTTCTTC
TRBV7-9	TRBJ2-1	TRBD2	.	CASRVSGSSYNEQFF	TGTGCCAGCAGAGTTAGCGGGAGCTCCTACAATGAGCAGTTCTTC
TRBV6-5	TRBJ1-2	.	.	CATNQGGGYTF	TGTGCCACCAACCAAGGAGGCGGCTACACCTTC
TRBV2	TRBJ2-7	TRBD1	.	CASSRRQGYEQYF	TGTGCCAGCAGTCGGAGACAGGGCTACGAGCAGTACTTC
TRBV24-1	TRBJ2-1	TRBD1	.	CATSEGDRGPYNEQFF	TGTGCCACCAGTGAGGGGGACAGGGGGCCTTACAATGAGCAGTTCTTC
TRBV28	TRBJ2-7	.	.	CASASSTNDRKQYF	TGTGCCAGCGCATCGTCTACGAATGACAGAAAGCAGTACTTC
TRBV28	TRBJ2-3	.	.	CASTASGSSTDTQYF	TGTGCCAGCACCGCGTCGGGTTCTAGCACAGATACGCAGTATTTT
TRBV18	TRBJ2-7	TRBD2	.	CASSPFGASGISEQYF	TGTGCCAGCTCACCATTTGGGGCTAGCGGGATCTCCGAGCAGTACTTC
TRBV5-1	TRBJ2-7	.	.	CASSLAIGQNYEQYF	TGCGCCAGCAGCTTGGCCATTGGACAGAACTACGAGCAGTACTTC
TRBV12-3/TRBV12-4	TRBJ2-4	.	.	CASSLAENIQYF	TGTGCCAGCAGTTTGGCAGAAAACATTCAGTACTTC
TRBV5-1	TRBJ1-1	.	.	CASSLERGYTEAFF	TGCGCCAGCAGCTTGGAAAGGGGATACACTGAAGCTTTCTTT
TRBV9	TRBJ2-1	TRBD2	.	CASSVASAGVSYNEQFF	TGTGCCAGCAGCGTAGCTTCAGCGGGAGTCTCCTACAATGAGCAGTTCTTC
TRBV27	TRBJ2-3	.	once	CASSHARDTQYF	TGTGCCAGCAGTCACGCTAGGGATACGCAGTATTTT
TRBV4-2	TRBJ2-7	TRBD2	.	CASSPLTSGSGREQYF	TGTGCCAGCAGCCCCTTGACTAGCGGGAGTGGCCGGGAGCAGTACTTC
TRBV19	TRBJ1-1	.	once	CASRNEGTRTEAFF	TGTGCCAGTAGAAACGAGGGGACTCGGACTGAAGCTTTCTTT
TRBV28	TRBJ2-7	TRBD1	once	CASSATRGRYEQYF	TGTGCCAGCAGTGCCACCAGGGGGCGGTACGAGCAGTACTTC
TRBV14	TRBJ2-1	TRBD1	.	CASSQDPRDRGGEQFF	TGTGCCAGCAGCCAAGATCCCCGGGACAGGGGTGGGGAGCAGTTCTTC
TRBV9	TRBJ1-3	.	.	CASSPGASGNTIYF	TGTGCCAGCAGCCCCGGAGCCTCTGGAAACACCATATATTTT
TRBV7-9	TRBJ2-3	TRBD1	.	CASSPRTGSIADTQYF	TGTGCCAGCAGCCCTCGGACAGGGAGTATAGCAGATACGCAGTATTTT
TRBV28	TRBJ2-7	TRBD1	.	CASSLAGTGNYEQYF	TGTGCCAGCAGTTTAGCCGGGACAGGGAACTACGAGCAGTACTTC
TRBV9	TRBJ2-7	TRBD2	.	CASSVGVASGSYEQYF	TGTGCCAGCAGCGTAGGGGTTGCTAGCGGGAGCTACGAGCAGTACTTC
TRBV4-1	TRBJ2-2	TRBD2	.	CASSRRLAGEPGELFF	TGCGCCAGCAGCCGAAGACTAGCGGGAGAACCCGGGGAGCTGTTTTTT
TRBV3-1/TRBV3-2	TRBJ2-7	.	once	CASSQGPRGTYEQYF	TGTGCCAGCAGCCAAGGACCTAGGGGCACCTACGAGCAGTACTTC
TRBV2	TRBJ2-7	.	.	CASSEAPGVQSYEQYF	TGTGCCAGCAGTGAGGCCCCAGGGGTTCAGTCCTACGAGCAGTACTTC
TRBV5-6	TRBJ2-2	.	few	CASSLVVSGELFF	TGTGCCAGCAGCTTGGTAGTTAGCGGGGAGCTGTTTTTT
TRBV7-9	TRBJ1-2	.	few	CASRESSVGGYTF	TGTGCCAGCAGGGAGTCCTCAGTCGGTGGCTACACCTTC
TRBV6-4	TRBJ2-2	TRBD1	.	CASSGTENTGELFF	TGTGCCAGCAGCGGGACAGAGAACACCGGGGAGCTGTTTTTT